The 14 T cell receptor beta chains below all came from one sample that was sequenced in a study of T cell responses to AZD1222 COVID-19 vaccine. The table came from immunoSEQ multiplex PCR; TCRdb's copy has only in-frame clones and leaves some out. The table records 90,000 to 120,000 clones, roughly 87% of them present only once. Specimen: peripheral blood, collected on day 0 of AZD1222 vaccination. These receptors came from an adult in good health.

The chain is built from TRBV6-1 and TRBJ2-1; 10 positions agree with TRBD2. The trim removed 2 bases at V and 8 bases at J, leaving 15 bases unmatched. Germline loops: CDR1 MNHNS, CDR2 SASEGT. CDR3 length equals 18 residues. DNA of the CDR3: TGTGCCAGCAGTGAACAACTCCCGCCGGGACTAGCGTTAGATGAGCAGTTCTTC. It codes for CASSEQLPPGLALDEQFF.

This rearrangement joins TRBV7-3 to TRBJ1-5; no clear D. The CDR3 loop spans 15 amino acids. Germline-derived CDR1 and CDR2 are SGHTA and FQGTGA. Trimming shortened V by 2 bases and J by 5 bases, and 13 bases separated the two germline ends. Here the CDR3 reads CASSLRGGIDQPQHF. The CDR3, as DNA: TGTGCCAGCAGCTTACGAGGAGGGATCGATCAGCCCCAGCATTTT. Drawing the rest from reference TRBV7-3 and TRBJ1-5, the complete variable domain is GAGVSQTPSNKVTEKGKYVELRCDPISGHTALYWYRQSLGQGPEFLIYFQGTGAADDSGLPNDRFFAVRPEGSVSTLKIQRTERGDSAVYLCASSLRGGIDQPQHFGDGTRLSIL.

The V and J genes are TRBV7-2 and TRBJ2-1, with a tentative D call TRBD2 (5 bases). The germline V gene encodes CDR1 SGHTA and CDR2 FQGNSA. This CDR3 comprises 13 residues. The V gene lost 5 bases and the J gene lost 9 bases, with 14 bases spanning the gap. The chain's CDR3 is CASSQDYLSEQFF. For the CDR3, the DNA is TGTGCCAGCAGCCAAGACTATCTTAGTGAGCAGTTCTTC.

The chain is built from TRBV9 and TRBJ1-4; 10 bases align to TRBD1. Losses at the gene ends were 5 bases for V and 6 bases for J; bases not matched to a gene: 7. Per germline, CDR1 SGDLS and CDR2 YYNGEE. The CDR3 has 15 residues. This CDR3 is CASSQTGGGDEKLFF. The CDR3 nucleotides read TGTGCCAGCAGTCAGACAGGGGGCGGAGATGAAAAACTGTTTTTT.

This chain's CDR3 is CATSRDQSYEQYF. In nucleotides, the CDR3 is TGTGCCACCAGCAGAGACCAGTCCTACGAGCAGTACTTC. The V and J genes are TRBV15 and TRBJ2-7; D is undetermined. V dropped 0 bases and J dropped 1 base, with 4 bases sitting between them. Germline V lookup: CDR1 LNHNV, CDR2 YYDKDF (reference sequence). The CDR3 totals 13 residues.

This clone occurred a few times. V gene TRBV30 combines with J gene TRBJ2-2; TRBD1 aligns across 8 bases. The CDR3 extends over 15 amino acids. J gave up 6 bases and V 3 bases, and 9 bases lay outside the gene matches. The germline CDR1 and CDR2 sequences are GTSNPN and SVGIG (reference sequence). CDR3 DNA: TGTGCCTGGAGCGATACGGGACAGGTTTCCGGGGAGCTGTTTTTT. Translating gives CAWSDTGQVSGELFF.

The chain couples TRBV9 to TRBJ2-1, with D tentatively TRBD2 (6 bases). Between the trimmed V and J ends, which lost 3 bases and 0 bases, there was a span of 10 bases. The CDR3 runs 15 residues. Germline loops: CDR1 SGDLS, CDR2 YYNGEE. This CDR3 is CASSADGSSYNEQFF. The CDR3 DNA follows: TGTGCCAGCAGCGCCGACGGGAGCTCCTACAATGAGCAGTTCTTC. The whole variable domain, filled in from reference TRBV9 and TRBJ2-1, reads DSGVTQTPKHLITATGQRVTLRCSPRSGDLSVYWYQQSLDQGLQFLIQYYNGEERAKGNILERFSAQQFPDLHSELNLSSLELGDSALYFCASSADGSSYNEQFFGPGTRLTVL.

CDR3 protein: CAWGEGANSPLHF. The CDR3 coding sequence is TGTGCCTGGGGGGAGGGGGCGAATTCACCCCTCCACTTT. V usage is TRBV30 and J usage is TRBJ1-6, with 7 bases matching TRBD1. CDR1 is GTSNPN and CDR2 is SVGIG in the germline V gene (reference sequence). CDR3 length: 13 residues. J lost 7 bases, V lost 5 bases, and 5 bases had no gene match. The full variable domain, in which reference TRBV30 and TRBJ1-6 provide the parts outside the CDR3, is SQTIHQWPATLVQPVGSPLSLECTVEGTSNPNLYWYRQAAGRGLQLLFYSVGIGQISSEVPQNLSASRPQDRQFILSSKKLLLSDSGFYLCAWGEGANSPLHFGNGTRLTVT.

The J gene is TRBJ1-5, the V gene TRBV25-1, with D hard to call. The germline V gene has CDR1 MGHDK and CDR2 SYGVNS. Trimming removed 5 bases at V and 1 base at J, with 6 bases between. There are 13 residues in the CDR3. As DNA, the CDR3 is TGTGCCAGCAGTCCAAGAAGCAATCAGCCCCAGCATTTT. Its translation is CASSPRSNQPQHF.

The rearrangement uses TRBV4-2 and TRBJ1-2; tentative D call: TRBD1 (5 bases). V was pared by 1 base and J by 8 bases, with 5 bases between. The CDR3 runs 11 residues. In germline, CDR1 is LGHNA, CDR2 YNFKEQ. In DNA, the CDR3 is TGTGCCAGCAGCCAAGCAGGGGGCTACACCTTC. Residues: CASSQAGGYTF.

The V call is TRBV7-9, the J call TRBJ1-2; D remains ambiguous. Germline V gene lookup returns CDR1 SEHNR and CDR2 FQNEAQ (reference sequence). The V end lost 5 bases, the J end lost 4 bases, and 11 bases lay between the germline ends. The CDR3 contains 13 residues. This CDR3 reads CASSLGQSYGYTF. The CDR3 DNA follows: TGTGCCAGCAGCCTCGGCCAGTCCTATGGCTACACCTTC.

V gene TRBV6-5 combines with J gene TRBJ2-2; D is possibly TRBD1 or TRBD2 (6 bases each). The germline CDR1 and CDR2 sequences are MNHEY and SVGAGI. The CDR3 totals 15 residues. V lost 11 bases and J 5 bases, leaving 21 bases between the germline ends. The CDR3 nucleotides read TGTGCCGGCACGGACGGGGGCCAGAGAACCGGGGAGCTGTTTTTT. This encodes CAGTDGGQRTGELFF.

This clone was observed once. The chain joins TRBV13 to TRBJ1-3, with 8 bases identical to TRBD1. Germline V gives CDR1 PRHDT, CDR2 FYEKMQ (reference sequence). This CDR3 is built from 13 residues. The ends lost 4 bases at V and 7 bases at J; junction bases unmatched: 3. The CDR3 bases are TGTGCCAGCAGCTGGACAGGGAAGAACACCATATATTTT. This encodes CASSWTGKNTIYF.

The chain links TRBV5-1 to TRBJ2-3, with 8 bases that match TRBD2. The CDR3 extends over 16 amino acids. The trim removed 4 bases at V and 0 bases at J, leaving 7 bases unmatched. The germline gives CDR1 SGHRS, CDR2 YFSETQ. Here the CDR3 DNA reads TGCGCCAGCAGCAGTGGACTAGCACCTAGCACAGATACGCAGTATTTT. The encoded protein is CASSSGLAPSTDTQYF.